A single T cell receptor (beta chain) is shown here with its context. What it binds is unknown. TCR cDNA was made by 5'RACE template switching, adding a universal primer site and UMIs. TCRdb reanalysed the 5' RACE reads using MiXCR and keeps one entry per CDR3 protein. The sample contains hundreds of thousands of distinct CDR3 sequences, roughly a sixth of which appear only once. The sample is drawn from a study of T cells after yellow fever vaccination. The overall study: Fractions containing few cells were prepared with SMART-Seq v4 Ultra Low Input.

The CDR3 covers 15 residues. Germline values: CDR1 MNHNY, CDR2 SVGAGI (reference sequence). With 6 bases removed from V and 0 bases from J, the gap between germline ends came to 14 bases. Study conclusions and caveats: The booster saw the reappearance of most primary-vaccination clones (approximately 97% CD4, 88% CD8).

The sequencing used PBMCs, collected before the yellow fever booster vaccination. This sequence originates from a young man who received the YFV17D yellow fever vaccine. The rearrangement joins TRBV6-6 to TRBJ1-2; D not resolved. The CDR3 nucleotides read TGTGCCAGCAGCCCCACCCTGGCCCCTAACTATGGCTACACCTTC. Translation gives CASSPTLAPNYGYTF.